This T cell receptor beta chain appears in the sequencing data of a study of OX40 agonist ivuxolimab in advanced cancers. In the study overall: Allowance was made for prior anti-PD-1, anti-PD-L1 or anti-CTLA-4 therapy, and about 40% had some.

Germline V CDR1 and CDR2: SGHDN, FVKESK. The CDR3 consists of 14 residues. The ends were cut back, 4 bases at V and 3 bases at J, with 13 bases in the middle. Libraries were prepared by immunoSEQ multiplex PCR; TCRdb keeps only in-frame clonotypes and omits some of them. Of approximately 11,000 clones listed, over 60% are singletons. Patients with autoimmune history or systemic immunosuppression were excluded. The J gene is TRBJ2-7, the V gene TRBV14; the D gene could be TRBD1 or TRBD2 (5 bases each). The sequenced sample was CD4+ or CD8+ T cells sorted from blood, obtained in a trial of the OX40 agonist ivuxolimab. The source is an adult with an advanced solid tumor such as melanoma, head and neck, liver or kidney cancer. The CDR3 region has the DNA TGTGCCAGCAGCCGTAGGGACGGAGTCTACGAGCAGTACTTC. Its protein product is CASSRRDGVYEQYF.